This T cell receptor (beta chain) derives from a study of identical twins (dated by TCRdb to about 2016). Notes on the research overall: To test whether fetal clonotypes persist, this study deep-sequenced TCR alpha and beta repertoires from monozygotic twins, from unrelated adults of various ages, and from cord blood. To rule out contamination, the twin experiments were replicated at different times with different library preparation protocols. Summary of the overall study and its limitations: Zero-insertion analyses could be partly confounded by invariant T cells such as MAIT and iNKT, though diverse VJ usage argued against such confounding for most clonotypes. Conclusions relied on cross-sectional statistical analysis, since the same donors could not be followed over many years. Excess twin sharing in beta out-of-frame sequences was weaker because fewer shared sequences lowered the signal-to-noise ratio. Out-of-frame TCR alpha sequences shared between twins showed an excess of low generation-probability sequences compared with coincidental sharing between unrelated individuals. Abundant cord blood beta clonotypes had fewer insertions, young adult naive repertoires showed a similar but weaker trend, and memory repertoires showed no such trend. In monozygotic twins, recombination models systematically underestimated out-of-frame TCR alpha sharing, but the models matched the sharing seen between unrelated individuals.

The library was generated by 5' RACE. Sequenced on an Illumina HiSeq 2000. Template switching added a universal primer binding site, and the final cDNA carried a unique molecular identifier that allowed TCR cDNA molecules to be counted accurately. Specific primers in the conserved constant-segment region were used to synthesize first-strand cDNA for TCR alpha and beta chains. Each cDNA library was double barcoded, with a SMART-Mk sample barcode plus Illumina barcodes, to control for contamination. TruSeq adapter sequences and Illumina sample barcodes were added in two successive PCR steps. TCR alpha and beta cDNA libraries were sequenced on the Illumina HiSeq platform with custom primers. The authors' pipeline ran thus. MiGEC processed the raw reads to extract unique molecular identifiers, while MiXCR was used to determine the CDR3 positions. For each individual, recombination models were inferred using an EM algorithm with the repgenHMM and IGoR tools. The tcR package in R was used for shared clonotype analysis, with sharing normalized by the product of cloneset sizes. To study raw recombination free of thymic and clonal selection effects, out-of-frame nonproductive sequences were analyzed. TCRdb reprocessed the public reads (quality trimming at Q25 with fastp, clone calling with MiXCR) and kept in-frame beta chains. Each CDR3 protein appears once, grouped with its most common genes and DNA. The V and J calls here are based on TCRdb, not the publication. Here the sample has about 720,000 distinct CDR3 sequences; 18% occur a single time. The top ten constitute roughly 13% of the sample.

For this clonotype: Its cognate antigen has yet to be identified. There are no base qualities to consult, and no much larger clone falls within one base.

V drops 6 bases and J drops 4 bases, leaving 12 bases in between. Per the germline V gene, SGHVS is the CDR1 and FQNEAQ is the CDR2. Including the terminal cysteine and phenylalanine, the CDR3 comprises 13 residues. Left in the record is the CDR3 DNA by itself, 39 bases read in frame from the first base. Every donor was a healthy Caucasian. Three pairs of female monozygotic twins, all aged 18 to 29 years, were included in the twin cohort. Peripheral blood mononuclear cells were the source from which RNA for the TCR libraries was isolated. This same sample was also taken into another study, of T cells expressing NK-cell markers. Per the second study: Fewer than ten donors provided sorted CD3+CD56+NKG2C+, CD3+CD56+NKG2C- and CD3+CD56-NKG2C+ T-cell subsets, whose TCR beta-chain repertoires were profiled. Among the eight sequenced donors, seven were HCMV-seropositive and one was HCMV-seronegative. To restrict sorting to alphabetaTCR-expressing T cells, an anti-gammadeltaTCR antibody was added in several experiments. In six donors, the dominant CD3+CD56+NKG2C+ clonotypes were among the top 10 CD8+ clonotypes and accounted for about 1.0-7.5% of CD8+ T cells. Those dominant clonotypes were again the most abundant among CD3+CD56-NKG2C+ cells in a handful of donors, at about 25-60.1%. Whether the expanded NKG2C-expressing T cell clones were specific for HCMV antigens remained unclear. The study sequenced eight donors, all healthy volunteers chosen at random: three men and five women. HCMV serostatus was determined by detecting HCMV-specific IgG in serum with a commercial ELISA kit. For about 6 donors, unsorted PBMC were also used to sequence bulk peripheral blood T-cell repertoires. MIGEC handled demultiplexing of the reads and grouping by UMI, while MiTCR was used to assemble and quantify clonotypes. To remove erroneous sequences, TCR cDNA sequences were retained only when supported by two or more reads. The tcR package was used for downstream repertoire analysis, with clonotypes matched between fractions based on CDR3 nucleotide sequence plus V segment. VDJmatch was used to annotate antigen specificity against VDJdb, with one amino acid substitution in CDR3 permitted.

Material: PBMCs. The receptor chain draws on TRBV7-8 and TRBJ1-1, and possibly TRBD1, on 6 matching bases. The receptor was derived from a woman younger than 35 in good health. The CDR3 loop reads CASSSDRSTEAFF. The nucleotide sequence is given as TGTGCCAGCAGTTCAGACAGGAGCACTGAAGCTTTCTTT.